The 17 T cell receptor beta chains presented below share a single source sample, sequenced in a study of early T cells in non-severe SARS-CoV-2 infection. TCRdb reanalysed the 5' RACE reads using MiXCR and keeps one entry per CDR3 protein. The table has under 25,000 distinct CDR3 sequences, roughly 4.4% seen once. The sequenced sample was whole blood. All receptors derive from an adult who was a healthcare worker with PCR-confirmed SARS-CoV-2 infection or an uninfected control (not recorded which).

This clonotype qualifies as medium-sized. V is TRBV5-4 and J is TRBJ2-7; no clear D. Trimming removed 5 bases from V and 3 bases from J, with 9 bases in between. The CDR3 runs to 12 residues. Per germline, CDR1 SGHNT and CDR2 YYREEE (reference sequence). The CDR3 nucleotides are TGTGCCAGCAGTCTGGACGGCTACGAGCAGTACTTC. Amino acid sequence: CASSLDGYEQYF. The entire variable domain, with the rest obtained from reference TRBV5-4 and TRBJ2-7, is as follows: ETGVTQSPTHLIKTRGQQVTLRCSSQSGHNTVSWYQQALGQGPQFIFQYYREEENGRGNFPPRFSGLQFPNYSSELNVNALELDDSALYLCASSLDGYEQYFGPGTRLTVT.

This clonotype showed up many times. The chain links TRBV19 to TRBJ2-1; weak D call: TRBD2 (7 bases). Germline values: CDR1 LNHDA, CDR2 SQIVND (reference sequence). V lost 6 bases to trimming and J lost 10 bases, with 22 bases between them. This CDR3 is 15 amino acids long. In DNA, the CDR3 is TGTGCCAGTAGCGTCTCGGGCGGGGGCCCCAGGGAGCAGTTCTTC. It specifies CASSVSGGGPREQFF.

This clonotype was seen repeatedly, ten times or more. The CDR3 loop is CATGQGGSPNEKLFF. For the CDR3, the DNA is TGTGCCACGGGACAGGGAGGGTCGCCTAATGAAAAACTGTTTTTT. The V call is TRBV19, the J call TRBJ1-4, with 9 bases that match TRBD1. CDR1 and CDR2 from the germline V gene are LNHDA and SQIVND (reference sequence). The CDR3 loop spans 15 amino acids. V was pared by 10 bases and J by 3 bases, with 9 bases of the junction left unmatched.

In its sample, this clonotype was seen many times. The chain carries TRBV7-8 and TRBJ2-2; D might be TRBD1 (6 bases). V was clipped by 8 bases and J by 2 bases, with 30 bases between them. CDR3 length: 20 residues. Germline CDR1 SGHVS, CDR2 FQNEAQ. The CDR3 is CASASLNRESWPKNTGELFF. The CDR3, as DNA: TGTGCCAGCGCCTCGCTAAACAGGGAAAGCTGGCCCAAAAACACCGGGGAGCTGTTTTTT. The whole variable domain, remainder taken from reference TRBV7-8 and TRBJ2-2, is GAGVSQSPRYKVAKRGQDVALRCDPISGHVSLFWYQQALGQGPEFLTYFQNEAQLDKSGLPSDRFFAERPEGSVSTLKIQRTQQEDSAVYLCASASLNRESWPKNTGELFFGEGSRLTVL.

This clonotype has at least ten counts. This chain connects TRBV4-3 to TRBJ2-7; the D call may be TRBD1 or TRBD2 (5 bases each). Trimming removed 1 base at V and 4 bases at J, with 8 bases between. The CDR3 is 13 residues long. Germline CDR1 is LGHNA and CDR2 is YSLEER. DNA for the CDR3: TGCGCCAGCAGCCAAGGAGGGGCATACGAGCAGTACTTC. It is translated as CASSQGGAYEQYF.

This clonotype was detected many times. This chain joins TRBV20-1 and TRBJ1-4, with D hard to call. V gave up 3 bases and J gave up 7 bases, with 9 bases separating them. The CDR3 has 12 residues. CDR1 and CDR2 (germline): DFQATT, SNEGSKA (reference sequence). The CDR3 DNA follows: TGCAGTGCTAGGGGAATGGGTGAAAAACTGTTTTTT. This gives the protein CSARGMGEKLFF.

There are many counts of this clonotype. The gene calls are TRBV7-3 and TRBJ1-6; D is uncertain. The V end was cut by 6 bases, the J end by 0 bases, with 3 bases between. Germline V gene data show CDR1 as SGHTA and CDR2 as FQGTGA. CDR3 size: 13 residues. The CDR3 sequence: CASRSSYNSPLHF. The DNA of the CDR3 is TGTGCCAGCAGGAGCTCCTATAATTCACCCCTCCACTTT.

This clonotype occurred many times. DNA for the CDR3: TGTGCCACCAGTGATTTGGGGACAGACACCGGGGAGCTGTTTTTT. It specifies CATSDLGTDTGELFF. This chain connects TRBV24-1 to TRBJ2-2, with 7 nucleotides matching TRBD1. The V gene's germline CDR1 is KGHDR and CDR2 SFDVKD. The J segment lost 3 bases and the V segment lost 0 bases, leaving 0 bases of the junction unmatched. The CDR3 contains 15 residues.

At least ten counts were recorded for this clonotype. The CDR3 protein is CASSQSFRLAGALEETQYF. CDR3 DNA sequence: TGTGCCAGCAGCCAATCATTCCGACTAGCGGGGGCCTTAGAAGAGACCCAGTACTTC. The V gene is TRBV3-1, the J gene TRBJ2-5, with 12 bases identical to TRBD2. The ends lost 2 bases at V and 3 bases at J; junction bases unmatched: 13. Per germline, CDR1 LGHDT and CDR2 YNNKEL (reference sequence). The CDR3 has 19 amino acids.

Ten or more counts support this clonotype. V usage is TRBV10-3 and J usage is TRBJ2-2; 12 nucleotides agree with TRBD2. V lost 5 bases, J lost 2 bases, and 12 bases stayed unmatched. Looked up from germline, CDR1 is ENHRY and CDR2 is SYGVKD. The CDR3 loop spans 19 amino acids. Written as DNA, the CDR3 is TGTGCCATCAGTCCCCTTTCGGCTAGCGGGGGGGCTAACACCGGGGAGCTGTTTTTT. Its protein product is CAISPLSASGGANTGELFF.

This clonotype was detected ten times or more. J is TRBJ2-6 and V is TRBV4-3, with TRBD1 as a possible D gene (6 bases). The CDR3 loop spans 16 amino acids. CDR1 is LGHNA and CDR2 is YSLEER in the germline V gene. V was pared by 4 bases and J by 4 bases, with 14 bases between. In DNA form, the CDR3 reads TGCGCCAGCAGCCGCTCAACAGGGACAGGGGCCAACGTCCTGACTTTC. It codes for CASSRSTGTGANVLTF.

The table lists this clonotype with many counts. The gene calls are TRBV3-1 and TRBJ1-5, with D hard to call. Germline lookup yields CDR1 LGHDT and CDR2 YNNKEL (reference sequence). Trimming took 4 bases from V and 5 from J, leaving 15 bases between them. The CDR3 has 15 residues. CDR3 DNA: TGTGCCAGCAGCCCGCACCCCGGGCCCGATCAGCCCCAGCATTTT. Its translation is CASSPHPGPDQPQHF.

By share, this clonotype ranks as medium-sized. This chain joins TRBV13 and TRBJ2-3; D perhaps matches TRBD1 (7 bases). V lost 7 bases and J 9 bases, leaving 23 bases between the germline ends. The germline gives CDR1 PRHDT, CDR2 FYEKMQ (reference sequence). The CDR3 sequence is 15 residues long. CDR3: CASTLATTGSSTQYF. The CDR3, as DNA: TGTGCCAGCACCCTAGCGACGACAGGGTCATCGACGCAGTATTTT.

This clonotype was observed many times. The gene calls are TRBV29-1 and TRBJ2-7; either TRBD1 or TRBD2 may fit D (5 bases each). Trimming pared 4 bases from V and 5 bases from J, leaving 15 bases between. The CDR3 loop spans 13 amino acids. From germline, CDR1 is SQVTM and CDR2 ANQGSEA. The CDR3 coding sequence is TGCAGCGTTGGGGACCCACCGACCCACGAGCAGTACTTC. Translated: CSVGDPPTHEQYF.

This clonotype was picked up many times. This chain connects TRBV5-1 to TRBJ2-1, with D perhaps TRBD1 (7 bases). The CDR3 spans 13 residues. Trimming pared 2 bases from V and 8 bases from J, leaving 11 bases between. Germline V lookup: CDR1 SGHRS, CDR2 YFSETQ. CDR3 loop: CASSFQGGDEQFF. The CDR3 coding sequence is TGCGCCAGCAGCTTCCAGGGGGGCGATGAGCAGTTCTTC.

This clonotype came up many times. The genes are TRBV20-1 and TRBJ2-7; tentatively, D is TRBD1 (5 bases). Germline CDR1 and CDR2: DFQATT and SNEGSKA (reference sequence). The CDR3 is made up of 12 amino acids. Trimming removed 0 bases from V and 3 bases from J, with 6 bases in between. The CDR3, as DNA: TGCAGTGCTAGAGATCAGGGCTACGAGCAGTACTTC. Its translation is CSARDQGYEQYF.

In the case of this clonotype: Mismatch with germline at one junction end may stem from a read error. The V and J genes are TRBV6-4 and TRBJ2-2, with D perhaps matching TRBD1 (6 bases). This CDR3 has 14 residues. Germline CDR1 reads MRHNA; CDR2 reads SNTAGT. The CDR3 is CASSPGWDTGELLF. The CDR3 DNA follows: TGTGCCAGCAGTCCCGGGTGGGACACCGGGGAGCTGCTTTTT.